Presented here are 17 T cell receptor gamma chains from one specimen sequenced in a study of γδ T cells in repeated Plasmodium falciparum infection (dated by TCRdb to 2020 to 2023). For bulk TCR repertoire analysis, Vgamma9/Vdelta2+ and Vdelta2-negative gammadelta T cell populations were isolated by flow sorting from peripheral blood mononuclear cells. Library method: multiplex PCR. For sequencing, an Illumina MiSeq was employed. For TCRdb, the public reads were processed anew by CATT, and duplicate DNA sequences were folded into one row. The sample yields over 25,000 gamma-chain clones; 3% were counted once. The ten largest clones add up to 30% to 35% of the sample. The sequenced material came from gamma-delta T cells from blood. These TCRs come from a pool of human donors (malaria-infected and uninfected, not separated).

About this clone: TCRdb pairs this DNA with a much larger clone's protein that differs at residue 11, likely a read error; the protein shown was translated from the DNA. The CDR3 here is CALWEVDGDNNKLF. The CDR3 coding sequence is TGTGCCTTGTGGGAGGTCGACGGGGACAATAATAAACTCTTT. This rearrangement joins TRGV9 to TRGJ1 or TRGJ2. Germline V CDR1 and CDR2: GITISATS, ISYDGTV (reference sequence). The CDR3 is 14 residues long.

This clone showed up just a few times. The protein in TCRdb stems from a much larger clone and differs at residue 3 from this DNA's translation, likely a read error; here the protein is translated from the DNA. In DNA, the CDR3 is TGTGCCTCGTGGGAGGTGCGTTGGTTTAAGAAACTCTTT. It translates to CASWEVRWFKKLF. The J gene is TRGJ1 or TRGJ2, the V gene TRGV9. TCRdb carries no J gene annotation; the J gene was assigned here by matching the DNA with germline. The CDR3 has 13 amino acids. Per germline, CDR1 GITISATS and CDR2 ISYDGTV (reference sequence).

This clone was detected a few times. A read error is the likely source, as a far larger clone sits one nucleotide away. The chain has TRGV9 and TRGJ1 or TRGJ2. TCRdb lists no J gene, so it was determined here by aligning the DNA to germline. Germline V gene data show CDR1 as GITISATS and CDR2 as ISYDGTV (reference sequence). This CDR3 contains 15 residues. The CDR3 DNA is TGTGCCTTGTGGGAGGTGCAGGGGGTTTATTACAAGAAACTCTTT. This translates into CALWEVQGVYYKKLF.

Comments on this clone: Only one base separates this from a far larger clonotype, so it likely reflects a read error. Here the CDR3 reads CATWDITGWYKKLF. The CDR3 coding sequence is TGTGCCACCTGGGACATCACGGGATGGTATAAGAAACTCTTC. No J gene was named, though the V gene is TRGV3. The CDR3 consists of 14 residues. The germline V gene encodes CDR1 VTNTFY and CDR2 YDVSTARD (reference sequence).

This clone was detected ten times or more. This chain joins TRGV9 and TRGJP2. This CDR3 spans 15 amino acids. Germline V gene lookup returns CDR1 GITISATS and CDR2 ISYDGTV (reference sequence). The junction had 6 bases not matched to a gene; V was cut back by 1 base and J by 4 bases. CDR3 nucleotide sequence: TGTGCCTTGTGGGAGGTTTCTGATAGTGATTGGATCAAGACGTTT. Encoded protein: CALWEVSDSDWIKTF.

This clone was picked up many times. A read error may be the cause here, since a much bigger clone is one base away. Other DNA sequences from this sample encode an identical CDR3 as well. The CDR3 loop is CATWDVWYYKKLF. DNA for the CDR3: TGTGCCACCTGGGATGTTTGGTACTATAAGAAACTCTTT. The J gene is TRGJ1 or TRGJ2, the V gene TRGV4. The CDR3 totals 13 residues. V lost 2 bases and J lost 7; bases outside the gene matches: 8. From germline, CDR1 is EGSTGY and CDR2 YDSYTSSV.

This clone has a count of ten or more. V and J are TRGV9 and TRGJ1 or TRGJ2. V lost 0 bases to trimming and J lost 5 bases; unmatched junction nucleotides: 7. This CDR3 has 14 amino acids. Germline V gene sequence: CDR1 GITISATS, CDR2 ISYDGTV (reference sequence). The CDR3 nucleotides are TGTGCCTTGTGGGAGGTGGGATTAGATTATAAGAAACTCTTT. It yields the protein CALWEVGLDYKKLF.

This clone occurred a few times. The protein TCRdb lists belongs to a much larger clone and differs from this DNA's translation at residue 9, which points to a read error; the protein shown is made from the DNA. V gene TRGV8 combines with J gene TRGJ1 or TRGJ2. TCRdb leaves out the J gene; it was filled in here by matching the DNA to germline. The CDR3 is 13 amino acids. Germline-derived CDR1 and CDR2 are VENAVY and YDSYNSRV. J lost 8 bases, V lost 0 bases, and 7 bases had no gene match. The CDR3 is CATWDRPDHKKLF. Written as DNA, the CDR3 is TGTGCCACCTGGGATAGGCCGGATCATAAGAAACTCTTT.

In this sample, this clone turned up many times. TCRdb records a much larger clone's protein for this DNA, with a difference at residue 8 that likely arises from a read error; the protein given is the translation of the DNA. The rearrangement joins TRGV4 to TRGJ1 or TRGJ2. This CDR3 contains 12 residues. Germline assignment: CDR1 EGSTGY and CDR2 YDSYTSSV. DNA for the CDR3: TGTGCCACCTGGGCCCCTTATCATAAGAAACTCTTT. This sequence encodes CATWAPYHKKLF.

This clone was recorded at least ten times. The J gene is TRGJ1 or TRGJ2, the V gene TRGV3. CDR1 and CDR2 from the germline V gene are VTNTFY and YDVSTARD (reference sequence). With V trimmed by 3 bases and J by 3 bases, 8 bases remained unmatched. The CDR3 totals 14 residues. CDR3 loop: CATWDSWAYYKKLF. The CDR3 nucleotides are TGTGCCACCTGGGACTCCTGGGCTTATTATAAGAAACTCTTT.

For this clone: This DNA translates differently at residue 7 from the TCRdb protein, which is that of a much larger clone; a read error is likely, and the protein shown is the DNA's own translation. The rearrangement joins TRGV4 to TRGJP2. TCRdb offers no J gene call, so here the DNA was matched to germline to obtain one. The CDR3 extends over 17 amino acids. CDR1 and CDR2 from the germline V gene are EGSTGY and YDSYTSSV. The junction had 17 bases not matched to a gene; V was cut back by 4 bases and J by 6 bases. The CDR3 DNA sequence: TGTGCCACCTGGGACGGCATTGTGGGAGAGGGTGATTGGATCAAGACGTTT. Its translation: CATWDGIVGEGDWIKTF.

On this clone itself: TCRdb attributes to this sequence the protein of a much larger clone, which differs from the DNA translation at residue 11; a read error is likely, and the protein displayed is translated from the DNA. The chain links TRGV9 to TRGJP. Assignment of the J gene here rests on matching the DNA to germline, because TCRdb gives none. This CDR3 comprises 18 residues. Germline V gene lookup returns CDR1 GITISATS and CDR2 ISYDGTV (reference sequence). DNA of the CDR3: TGTGCCTTGTGGGAGGTGCGGAGAGGAGAGTCGGGCAAAAAAATCAAGGTATTT. Translating it yields CALWEVRRGESGKKIKVF.

This clone was observed at least ten times. A far larger clone is only one base removed, so a read error is likely. The same CDR3 arises from other DNA sequences in this sample as well. The chain combines TRGV9 with TRGJ1 or TRGJ2. TCRdb offers no J gene call, so here the DNA was matched to germline to obtain one. The CDR3 is made up of 14 amino acids. Germline CDR1 and CDR2: GITISATS and ISYDGTV (reference sequence). CDR3 amino acids: CALWEVHPYYKKLF. CDR3 in DNA: TGTGCCTTGTGGGAGGTGCATCCTTATTACAAGAAACTCTTT.

A note on this clone: The protein TCRdb gives is from a much larger clone and does not agree with this DNA's translation at residue 5, likely a read error; the protein shown here comes from the DNA. This rearrangement joins TRGV9 to TRGJ1 or TRGJ2. The CDR3 loop spans 14 amino acids. V lost 5 bases and J lost 3; bases outside the gene matches: 10. Germline V CDR1 and CDR2: GITISATS, ISYDGTV (reference sequence). The CDR3 is CALWGYRAYYKKLF. The CDR3 DNA sequence: TGTGCCTTGTGGGGGTATCGGGCTTATTATAAGAAACTCTTT.

This clone was seen repeatedly, ten times or more. With only one base between it and a far larger clone, this is likely a read error. Other DNA variants within this sample encode the same CDR3. The chain joins TRGV9 to TRGJ1 or TRGJ2. CDR1 is GITISATS, CDR2 ISYDGTV, per germline (reference sequence). The CDR3 spans 13 residues. The CDR3, as DNA: TGTGCCTTGTGGGAGGTGCATCATTATAAGAAGCTCTTT. This encodes CALWEVHHYKKLF.

As regards this clone: TCRdb's entry gives the protein of a much larger clone, which mismatches this DNA's translation at residue 9, likely from a read error; the protein reported here is translated from the DNA. The V gene call is TRGV9, and the J gene call is absent. The germline CDR1 and CDR2 sequences are GITISATS and ISYDGTV (reference sequence). The CDR3 is made up of 11 amino acids. The CDR3 nucleotides read TGTGCCTTGTGGGAGGAGAGTAAGAGACTCTTT. It is translated as CALWEESKRLF.

The V and J genes are TRGV4 and TRGJ1 or TRGJ2. Assignment of the J gene here rests on matching the DNA to germline, because TCRdb gives none. J lost 4 bases, V lost 3 bases, and 21 bases had no gene match. The CDR3 loop spans 18 amino acids. The V gene's germline CDR1 is EGSTGY and CDR2 YDSYTSSV. The CDR3 coding sequence is TGTGCCACCTGGGATTCCTGCTCAACGCGTGGAGACTATTATAAGAAACTCTTT. It is translated as CATWDSCSTRGDYYKKLF.